Listed here are 17 T cell receptor beta chains from one sample, sequenced in a study of shared clonotypes between healthy human individuals. Method: immunoSEQ multiplex PCR; TCRdb's copy keeps in-frame clones and lacks some. This sample has around 1.9 million clones, with approximately 94% found just once. Terminally differentiated effector memory CD45RA+ cells were left out of the naive CD8 fraction, which was CD45RO-negative and positively selected for CCR7. Sequencing used naive CD8+ T cells from PBMCs. All receptors derive from a young man in good health. Some clones in this sample may be carry-over from other donors' samples.

This clone has only one observation. The same CDR3 can be traced to other DNA sequences in this sample. This chain uses TRBV9 with TRBJ2-7; 8 bases match TRBD1. The CDR3 covers 13 residues. CDR1 SGDLS and CDR2 YYNGEE come from the germline V gene. J was trimmed by 6 bases and V by 4 bases; bases with no gene match: 6. The CDR3 here is CASSRTGTGEQYF. The CDR3 DNA is TGTGCCAGCAGCCGGACAGGGACAGGCGAGCAGTACTTC.

This chain uses TRBV7-9 with TRBJ2-1; 7 bases agree with TRBD2. The CDR3 consists of 16 residues. The junction had 9 bases not matched to a gene; V was cut back by 3 bases and J by 4 bases. Per germline, CDR1 SEHNR and CDR2 FQNEAQ (reference sequence). CDR3 amino acids: CASSFSQRGFYNEQFF. Here the CDR3 DNA reads TGTGCCAGCAGCTTTTCGCAGCGGGGCTTTTACAATGAGCAGTTCTTC.

The rearrangement links TRBV28 to TRBJ1-4; TRBD1 agrees at 8 bases. The V gene end was trimmed by 7 bases and the J gene end by 7 bases; junction bases not matched to a gene: 8. Per germline, CDR1 MDHEN and CDR2 SYDVKM. The CDR3 has 14 amino acids. CDR3 coding DNA: TGTGCCAGCACCCTGCAGGGGGCGGGTGAAAAACTGTTTTTT. It specifies CASTLQGAGEKLFF.

This clone has just one count. The chain is built from TRBV5-4 and TRBJ1-5; TRBD1 might be the D (6 bases). The V and J ends lost 5 bases and 4 bases respectively, with 10 bases between them. The CDR3 is 13 amino acids. Germline V gene data show CDR1 as SGHNT and CDR2 as YYREEE (reference sequence). This CDR3 is CASSPDRNQPQHF. CDR3 sequence (DNA): TGTGCCAGCAGTCCGGACAGAAATCAGCCCCAGCATTTT.

A note on this clone: The same CDR3 can be traced to other DNA sequences in this sample. This chain links TRBV5-6 with TRBJ2-7; D gene uncertain. Germline V gene sequence: CDR1 SGHDT, CDR2 YYEEEE. CDR3 length: 14 amino acids. Between the trimmed V and J ends, which lost 0 bases and 2 bases, there was a span of 9 bases. As DNA, the CDR3 is TGTGCCAGCAGCTTGGGGGCGTCAACCTACGAGCAGTACTTC. It is translated as CASSLGASTYEQYF.

The chain uses TRBV19 and TRBJ1-2; maybe TRBD1 (5 bases). Looked up from germline, CDR1 is LNHDA and CDR2 is SQIVND (reference sequence). V lost 0 bases and J 5 bases, leaving 28 bases between the germline ends. This CDR3 contains 20 residues. The CDR3 loop is CASSIDWRWPDRTDPYGYTF. The DNA of the CDR3 is TGTGCCAGTAGTATAGATTGGCGGTGGCCCGACAGAACCGACCCTTATGGCTACACCTTC. Full variable domain (missing parts from reference TRBV19 and TRBJ1-2): DGGITQSPKYLFRKEGQNVTLSCEQNLNHDAMYWYRQDPGQGLRLIYYSQIVNDFQKGDIAEGYSVSREKKESFPLTVTSAQKNPTAFYLCASSIDWRWPDRTDPYGYTFGSGTRLTVV.

This chain joins TRBV4-2 and TRBJ1-1; the match to TRBD1 covers 10 bases. The ends lost 0 bases at V and 5 bases at J; junction bases unmatched: 6. The CDR3 runs to 16 residues. Germline lookup yields CDR1 LGHNA and CDR2 YNFKEQ. The CDR3 here is CASSQETGGESTEAFF. CDR3 bases: TGTGCCAGCAGCCAAGAGACAGGGGGCGAGAGTACTGAAGCTTTCTTT.

This clone was counted a single time. The gene calls are TRBV10-3 and TRBJ2-2; 10 bases map to TRBD1. Germline-derived CDR1 and CDR2 are ENHRY and SYGVKD. The length of the CDR3 is 16 residues. The junction had 8 bases not matched to a gene; V was cut back by 3 bases and J by 7 bases. The CDR3 spells CAISDLGTGEVGELFF. CDR3 DNA sequence: TGTGCCATCAGTGACCTCGGGACAGGGGAAGTCGGGGAGCTGTTTTTT.

The CDR3 DNA reads TGCAGCGGCCAGACAGGGGTGGATGGCTACACCTTC. It translates to CSGQTGVDGYTF. The genes are TRBV29-1 and TRBJ1-2, with 8 bases lining up with TRBD1. The CDR3 consists of 12 residues. Germline loops: CDR1 SQVTM, CDR2 ANQGSEA. The J segment lost 6 bases and the V segment lost 7 bases, leaving 7 bases of the junction unmatched.

The chain has TRBV6-5 and TRBJ2-2; D not certain. CDR1 is MNHEY, CDR2 SVGAGI, per germline. The CDR3 is made up of 15 amino acids. The V end was cut by 7 bases, the J end by 4 bases, with 16 bases between. Here the CDR3 DNA reads TGTGCCAGCACCTTCCTCCAATGGGGCACCGGGGAGCTGTTTTTT. The encoded protein is CASTFLQWGTGELFF.

The chain has TRBV19 and TRBJ1-1, with D possibly being TRBD1 (5 bases). CDR1 LNHDA and CDR2 SQIVND come from the germline V gene (reference sequence). V lost 0 bases to trimming and J lost 10 bases, with 15 bases between them. This CDR3 has 14 amino acids. The CDR3 bases are TGTGCCAGTAGTATAGAACAGTCCCGAAGGGGAGCTTTCTTT. This encodes CASSIEQSRRGAFF.

This clone was counted a few times. V is TRBV19 and J is TRBJ1-2; 9 nucleotides line up with TRBD1. CDR3 length: 17 amino acids. CDR1 and CDR2 from the germline V gene are LNHDA and SQIVND (reference sequence). After removal of 6 bases from V and 7 bases from J, the junction contained 18 bases not matched to a gene. The CDR3 spells CASSVRDRVGMDSGYTF. The CDR3 DNA is TGTGCCAGTAGCGTACGGGACAGGGTCGGTATGGACTCTGGCTACACCTTC.

This chain links TRBV28 with TRBJ2-7, with TRBD1 matching 7 bases. The trim removed 1 base at V and 1 base at J, leaving 4 bases unmatched. CDR3 length: 15 amino acids. Germline values: CDR1 MDHEN, CDR2 SYDVKM. CDR3 coding DNA: TGTGCCAGCAGTTTATACCCGGGACAGTCCTACGAGCAGTACTTC. Translating gives CASSLYPGQSYEQYF.

The chain joins TRBV6-1 to TRBJ2-7; D remains ambiguous. CDR3 length: 15 residues. V was cut by 6 bases and J by 2 bases, with 17 bases left in between. Per the germline V gene, CDR1 is MNHNS and CDR2 is SASEGT. The CDR3 here is CASRERYLLAYEQYF. The CDR3 nucleotides are TGTGCCAGCAGGGAACGGTACCTATTGGCCTACGAGCAGTACTTC.

The chain links TRBV7-2 to TRBJ1-1; 8 bases align to TRBD1. Germline V CDR1 and CDR2: SGHTA, FQGNSA. The CDR3 sequence is 15 residues long. Trimming cost V 7 bases and J 5 bases; bases outside gene matches: 12. This chain's CDR3 is CASILTDRVGTEAFF. DNA for the CDR3: TGTGCCAGCATCCTCACGGACAGGGTAGGGACTGAAGCTTTCTTT.

The sample holds one count of this clone. Other nucleotide sequences from this sample produce the same CDR3. The V and J genes are TRBV7-9 and TRBJ1-2, with TRBD1 as a possible D gene (5 bases). Germline CDR1 is SEHNR and CDR2 is FQNEAQ (reference sequence). With 3 bases removed from V and 2 bases from J, the gap between germline ends came to 10 bases. The CDR3 contains 14 residues. The CDR3 is CASSLAGPNYGYTF. DNA for the CDR3: TGTGCCAGCAGCTTGGCAGGGCCCAACTATGGCTACACCTTC.

The J gene is TRBJ1-3, the V gene TRBV2; no firm D call. The CDR3 covers 15 residues. V lost 2 bases and J 0 bases, leaving 8 bases between the germline ends. CDR1 is SNHLY and CDR2 is FYNNEI in the germline V gene. The CDR3 nucleotides are TGTGCCAGCAGTGAACAGTCCTACTCTGGAAACACCATATATTTT. It encodes CASSEQSYSGNTIYF. The full variable domain, completed using reference TRBV2 and TRBJ1-3, is EPEVTQTPSHQVTQMGQEVILRCVPISNHLYFYWYRQILGQKVEFLVSFYNNEISEKSEIFDDQFSVERPDGSNFTLKIRSTKLEDSAMYFCASSEQSYSGNTIYFGEGSWLTVV.